The 10 T cell receptor beta chains given below trace back to one sample, sequenced in a study of early T cells in non-severe SARS-CoV-2 infection. TCRdb reanalysed the 5' RACE reads using MiXCR and keeps one entry per CDR3 protein. The data contain 85,000 to 100,000 distinct CDR3 sequences, 16% of them singletons. Sequenced material: whole blood. Receptor source: an adult who was a healthcare worker with PCR-confirmed SARS-CoV-2 infection or an uninfected control (not recorded which).

There are many counts of this clonotype. The chain is built from TRBV12-3 or TRBV12-4 and TRBJ2-1, with 12 nucleotides matching TRBD2. The CDR3 runs 17 residues. V shed 5 bases, J shed 8 bases, and the junction held 13 bases outside the gene matches. Here the CDR3 DNA reads TGTGCCAGCAGTCCTAGGTTACTAGCGGGAGGTGTGGATGAGCAGTTCTTC. Amino acids: CASSPRLLAGGVDEQFF.

The chain joins TRBV7-9 to TRBJ2-5, with TRBD2 matching 8 bases. Losses at the gene ends were 5 bases for V and 5 bases for J; bases not matched to a gene: 10. The CDR3 runs to 15 residues. CDR1 SEHNR and CDR2 FQNEAQ come from the germline V gene (reference sequence). The CDR3 DNA reads TGTGCCAGCAGCCCTCCGGGACTAGGGCGGGAGACCCAGTACTTC. It encodes CASSPPGLGRETQYF.

This clonotype was counted between two and nine times. The chain employs TRBV27 and TRBJ2-2; possibly TRBD1 for D (5 bases). The CDR3 spans 14 residues. The germline V gene has CDR1 MNHEY and CDR2 SMNVEV (reference sequence). Trimming shortened V by 9 bases and J by 1 base, and 12 bases separated the two germline ends. The CDR3 protein is CASRPTGNTGELFF. CDR3 DNA: TGTGCCAGTAGACCCACAGGGAACACCGGGGAGCTGTTTTTT.

The chain couples TRBV30 to TRBJ1-4, with D uncertain. CDR3 length: 13 residues. Germline values: CDR1 GTSNPN, CDR2 SVGIG (reference sequence). The V and J ends lost 0 bases and 5 bases respectively, with 7 bases between them. The CDR3, as DNA: TGTGCCTGGAGTGTAGGGTCGAATGAAAAACTGTTTTTT. It is translated as CAWSVGSNEKLFF.

Here the CDR3 DNA reads TGTGCCAGCAGCTTCACCGGGGGCGCCCGCCACGAGCAGTACTTC. This encodes CASSFTGGARHEQYF. The chain combines TRBV28 with TRBJ2-7; D is tentatively TRBD1 or TRBD2 (6 bases each). Per germline, CDR1 MDHEN and CDR2 SYDVKM. Trimming stripped 6 bases from V and 5 bases from J, with 20 bases between. The CDR3 runs 15 residues.

A few counts support this clonotype. The chain links TRBV5-1 to TRBJ1-2, with D perhaps TRBD1 (5 bases). CDR1 is SGHRS and CDR2 is YFSETQ in the germline V gene. This CDR3 comprises 11 residues. V shed 3 bases and J shed 14 bases, with 14 bases lying between them. As DNA, the CDR3 is TGCGCCAGCAGCTCCGGGACCGGGATAACCTTC. Protein: CASSSGTGITF.

This CDR3 is CASSSHDGELFF. The DNA for the CDR3 is TGTGCCAGCAGCTCCCACGACGGGGAGCTGTTTTTT. V and J are TRBV5-5 and TRBJ2-2; no definite D call. From germline, CDR1 is SGHKS and CDR2 YYEKEE (reference sequence). Trimming cost V 3 bases and J 7 bases, with 7 bases left between them. The CDR3 has 12 residues. The whole variable domain, remainder taken from reference TRBV5-5 and TRBJ2-2, is DAGVTQSPTHLIKTRGQQVTLRCSPISGHKSVSWYQQVLGQGPQFIFQYYEKEERGRGNFPDRFSARQFPNYSSELNVNALLLGDSALYLCASSSHDGELFFGEGSRLTVL.

This clonotype was recorded a few times. This chain uses TRBV7-2 with TRBJ2-3; D is undetermined. CDR1 SGHTA and CDR2 FQGNSA come from the germline V gene. Trimming took off 7 bases at V and 4 bases at J, with 9 bases between the two ends. The CDR3 covers 12 residues. The CDR3 reads CASNLGPDTQYF. The CDR3 bases are TGTGCCAGCAACCTAGGTCCAGATACGCAGTATTTT.

Concerning this clonotype itself: A read error may explain this, as a much larger clone is one base away. The chain couples TRBV6-6 to TRBJ1-1; D gene ambiguous. This CDR3 contains 13 residues. CDR1 is MNHNY, CDR2 SVGAGI, per germline (reference sequence). The CDR3 DNA reads TGTGCCAGCAGTTACTCGATCAGCACTGAAGTTTTCTTT. Its protein is CASSYSISTEVFF.

The rearrangement links TRBV6-4 to TRBJ2-1; TRBD2 matches 7 bases. With V trimmed by 2 bases and J by 4 bases, 8 bases remained unmatched. The CDR3 loop spans 16 amino acids. Germline V gene data show CDR1 as MRHNA and CDR2 as SNTAGT. In DNA form, the CDR3 reads TGTGCCAGCAGTGACGCTGCTAGCGGAATATACAATGAGCAGTTCTTC. This sequence encodes CASSDAASGIYNEQFF.